The rows below give T cell receptor beta chains drawn from one sample of a study of beta chain features in type 1 diabetes. Repertoires were generated with immunoSEQ multiplex PCR, while TCRdb's copy carries only in-frame clones and drops some. The data contain 900,000 or so clones, roughly 15% of them singletons. Sequences were obtained from naive CD4+ T cells from blood. These receptor sequences come from a woman younger than 30 in good health. Both conserved end residues are part of each CDR3. D genes are given only for firm matches. Clone size is shown for a subset of rows, as once, few, many or a class of expanded clone.

V gene	clone size	J gene	D gene	CDR3 DNA	CDR3 protein
TRBV4-2	NA	TRBJ2-5	TRBD1	TGTGCCAGCAGCCCCCCAGGGGGTAAGCAAGAGACCCAGTACTTC	CASSPPGGKQETQYF
TRBV15	NA	TRBJ2-7	NA	TGTGCCACCAGCAGAGACGTTGGACGCACATACGAGCAGTACTTC	CATSRDVGRTYEQYF
TRBV7-2	few	TRBJ1-4	NA	TGTGCCAGCAGCTTAAGGACGAATAATGAAAAACTGTTTTTT	CASSLRTNNEKLFF
TRBV7-2	few	TRBJ2-7	NA	TGTGCCAGCAGCCCGACAGCCTTTGACGAGCAGTACTTC	CASSPTAFDEQYF
TRBV25-1	few	TRBJ2-1	NA	TGTGCCAGTCTAAAAGACGATTACAATGAGCAGTTCTTC	CASLKDDYNEQFF
TRBV21-1	NA	TRBJ2-3	NA	TGTGCCAGCAGCATCCGACCGGGACTAGCGGTAAAAGGCACAGATACGCAGTATTTT	CASSIRPGLAVKGTDTQYF
TRBV27	few	TRBJ1-1	NA	TGTGCCAGCAGTGACCCTCGACGGAATACTGAAGCTTTCTTT	CASSDPRRNTEAFF
TRBV18	few	TRBJ2-1	TRBD2	TGTGCCAGCTCACAGGGACTAGCGGGAGTCCGGAATGAGCAGTTCTTC	CASSQGLAGVRNEQFF
TRBV7-2	NA	TRBJ2-4	NA	TGTGCCAGCAGCCCGGTGGGGCAGGCAATTAACATTCAGTACTTC	CASSPVGQAINIQYF
TRBV28	NA	TRBJ1-4	NA	TGTGCCAGCAGTTTTCAGGGAGCTGCAACTAATGAAAAACTGTTTTTT	CASSFQGAATNEKLFF
TRBV28	NA	TRBJ2-3	TRBD2	TGTGCCAGCAGTTCTGCAGCGGGAGTGATAGATACGCAGTATTTT	CASSSAAGVIDTQYF
TRBV13	few	TRBJ2-7	NA	TGTGCCAGCAGCCGGGGGCGGGGGAACTACGAGCAGTACTTC	CASSRGRGNYEQYF
TRBV4-2	NA	TRBJ1-1	NA	TGTGCCAGCAGCCAAGAGGGGAGCACTGAAGCTTTCTTT	CASSQEGSTEAFF
TRBV7-9	few	TRBJ2-3	TRBD2	TGTGCCAGCAGCAGAAGGACTAGCGGTACAGATACGCAGTATTTT	CASSRRTSGTDTQYF
TRBV15	few	TRBJ2-1	NA	TGTGCCACCAGCAGAGATGTGGCTAGCGCATACAATGAGCAGTTCTTC	CATSRDVASAYNEQFF